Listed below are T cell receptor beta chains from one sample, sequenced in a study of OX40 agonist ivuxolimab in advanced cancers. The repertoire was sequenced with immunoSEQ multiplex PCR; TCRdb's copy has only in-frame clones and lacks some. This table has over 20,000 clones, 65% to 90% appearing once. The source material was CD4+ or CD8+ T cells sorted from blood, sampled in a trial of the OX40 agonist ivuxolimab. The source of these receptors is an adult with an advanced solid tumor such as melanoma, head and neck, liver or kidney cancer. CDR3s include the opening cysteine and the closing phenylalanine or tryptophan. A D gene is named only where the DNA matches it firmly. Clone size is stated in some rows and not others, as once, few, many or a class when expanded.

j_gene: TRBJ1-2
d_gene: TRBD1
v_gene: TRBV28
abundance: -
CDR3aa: CASSLGAQGNYGYTF
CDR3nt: TGTGCCAGCAGTTTGGGTGCACAGGGGAACTATGGCTACACCTTC

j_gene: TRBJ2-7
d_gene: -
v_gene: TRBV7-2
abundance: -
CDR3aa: CASSLEAEYEQYF
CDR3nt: TGTGCCAGCAGCTTAGAAGCGGAATACGAGCAGTACTTC

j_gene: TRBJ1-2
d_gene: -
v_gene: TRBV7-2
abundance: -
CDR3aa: CASSPRQVQGYTF
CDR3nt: TGTGCCAGCAGCCCGAGACAGGTCCAGGGCTACACCTTC

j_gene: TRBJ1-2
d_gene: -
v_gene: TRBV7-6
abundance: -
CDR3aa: CASSPGEGGYTF
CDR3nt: TGTGCCAGCAGCCCCGGCGAGGGTGGCTACACCTTC

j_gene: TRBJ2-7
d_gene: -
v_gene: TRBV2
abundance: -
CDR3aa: CASSVGNYEQYF
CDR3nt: TGTGCCAGCAGTGTAGGCAACTACGAGCAGTACTTC

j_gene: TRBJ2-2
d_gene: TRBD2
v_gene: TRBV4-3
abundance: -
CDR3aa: CASSQDPSGSRTGELFF
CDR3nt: TGCGCCAGCAGCCAAGACCCTAGCGGGAGTCGGACCGGGGAGCTGTTTTTT

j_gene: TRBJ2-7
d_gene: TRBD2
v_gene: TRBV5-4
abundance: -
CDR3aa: CASSLASGSNEQYF
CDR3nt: TGTGCCAGCAGCTTAGCTAGCGGGAGTAACGAGCAGTACTTC

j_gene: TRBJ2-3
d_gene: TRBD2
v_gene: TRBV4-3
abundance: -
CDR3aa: CASSQVASGGQYF
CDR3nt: TGCGCCAGCAGCCAAGTGGCTAGCGGAGGGCAGTATTTT

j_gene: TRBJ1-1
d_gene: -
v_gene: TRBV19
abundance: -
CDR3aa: CASSALANTEAFF
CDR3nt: TGTGCCAGTAGTGCCCTCGCCAACACTGAAGCTTTCTTT

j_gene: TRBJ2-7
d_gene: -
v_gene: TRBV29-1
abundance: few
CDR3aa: CSVESKKDYEQYF
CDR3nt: TGCAGCGTTGAATCCAAAAAGGACTACGAGCAGTACTTC

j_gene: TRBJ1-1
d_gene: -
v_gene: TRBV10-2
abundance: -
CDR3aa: CASREGFNTEAFF
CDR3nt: TGCGCCAGCAGAGAGGGGTTTAACACTGAAGCTTTCTTT

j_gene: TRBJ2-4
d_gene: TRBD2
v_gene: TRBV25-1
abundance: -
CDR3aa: CASSVSGGAGAKNIQYF
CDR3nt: TGTGCCAGCAGTGTTAGCGGGGGGGCCGGGGCCAAAAACATTCAGTACTTC

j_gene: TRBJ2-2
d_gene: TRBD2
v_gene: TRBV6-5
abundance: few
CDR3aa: CASRPRGGITGELFF
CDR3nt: TGTGCCAGCAGACCTCGGGGGGGCATCACCGGGGAGCTGTTTTTT

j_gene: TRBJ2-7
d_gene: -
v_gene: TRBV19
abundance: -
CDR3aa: CASSRGASGSYEQYF
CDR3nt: TGTGCCAGTAGTAGGGGGGCTAGCGGCTCCTACGAGCAGTACTTC

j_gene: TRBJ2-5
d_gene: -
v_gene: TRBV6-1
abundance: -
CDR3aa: CASSEGTDKETQYF
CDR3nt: TGTGCCAGCAGTGAAGGGACAGACAAAGAGACCCAGTACTTC

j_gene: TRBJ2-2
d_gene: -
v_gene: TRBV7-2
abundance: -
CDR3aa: CASSLHSSGRYGELFF
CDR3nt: TGTGCCAGCAGCTTACACAGTTCAGGGAGGTACGGGGAGCTGTTTTTT

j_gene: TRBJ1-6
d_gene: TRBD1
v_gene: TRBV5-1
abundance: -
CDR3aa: CASSLRTGANSPLHF
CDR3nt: TGCGCCAGCAGCTTACGAACAGGGGCAAATTCACCCCTCCACTTT

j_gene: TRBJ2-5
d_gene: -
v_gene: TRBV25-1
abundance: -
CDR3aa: CASSPGRGETQYF
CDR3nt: TGTGCCAGCAGCCCCGGAAGGGGAGAGACCCAGTACTTC

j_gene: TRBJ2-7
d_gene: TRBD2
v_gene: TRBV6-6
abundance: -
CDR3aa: CASRHPSGGTYEQYF
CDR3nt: TGTGCCAGCAGACACCCTAGCGGGGGAACCTACGAGCAGTACTTC

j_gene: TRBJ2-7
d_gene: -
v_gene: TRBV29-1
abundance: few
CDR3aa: CSARGAGYEQYF
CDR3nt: TGCAGCGCTCGGGGGGCGGGCTACGAGCAGTACTTC

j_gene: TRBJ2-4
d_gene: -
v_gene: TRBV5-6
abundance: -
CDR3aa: CASSLGVVKNIQYF
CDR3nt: TGTGCCAGCAGCTTGGGGGTAGTCAAAAACATTCAGTACTTC

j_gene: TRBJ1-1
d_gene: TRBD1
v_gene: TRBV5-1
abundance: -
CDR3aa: CASSLGQGYMNTEAFF
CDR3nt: TGCGCCAGCAGCTTGGGACAGGGGTACATGAACACTGAAGCTTTCTTT

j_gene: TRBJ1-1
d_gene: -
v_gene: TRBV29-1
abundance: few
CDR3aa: CSVAQGMNTEAFF
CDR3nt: TGCAGCGTTGCCCAGGGCATGAACACTGAAGCTTTCTTT

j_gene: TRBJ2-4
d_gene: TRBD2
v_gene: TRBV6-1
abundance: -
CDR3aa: CASSERGLAGIYIQYF
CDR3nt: TGTGCCAGCAGTGAACGGGGGCTAGCGGGAATTTACATTCAGTACTTC

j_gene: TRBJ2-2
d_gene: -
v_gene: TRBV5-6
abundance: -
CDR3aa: CASSTGLATGELFF
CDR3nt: TGTGCCAGCAGCACCGGACTGGCAACCGGGGAGCTGTTTTTT

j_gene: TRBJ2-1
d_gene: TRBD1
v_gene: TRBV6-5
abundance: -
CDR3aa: CASSPGQGGYNEQFF
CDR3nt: TGTGCCAGCAGTCCCGGACAGGGGGGCTACAATGAGCAGTTCTTC

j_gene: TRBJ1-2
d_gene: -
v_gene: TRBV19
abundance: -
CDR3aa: CASSRTYRDYGYTF
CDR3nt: TGTGCCAGTAGTAGAACCTACAGGGACTATGGCTACACCTTC

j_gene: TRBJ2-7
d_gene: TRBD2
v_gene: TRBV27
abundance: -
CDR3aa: CASRRHSGGNSDEQYF
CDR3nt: TGTGCCAGCAGGAGGCATAGCGGGGGAAACTCGGACGAGCAGTACTTC

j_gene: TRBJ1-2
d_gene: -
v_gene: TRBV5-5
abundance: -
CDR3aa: CASSPALWEEGYTF
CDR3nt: TGTGCCAGCAGCCCCGCCCTGTGGGAGGAAGGCTACACCTTC

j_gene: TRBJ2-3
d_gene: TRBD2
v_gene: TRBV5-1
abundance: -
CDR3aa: CASKTSGSTDTQYF
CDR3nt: TGCGCCAGCAAAACTAGCGGCAGCACAGATACGCAGTATTTT

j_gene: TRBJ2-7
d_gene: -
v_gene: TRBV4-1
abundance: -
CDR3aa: CASSPNPDRSSYEQYF
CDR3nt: TGCGCCAGCAGCCCCAATCCCGACAGGAGCTCCTACGAGCAGTACTTC

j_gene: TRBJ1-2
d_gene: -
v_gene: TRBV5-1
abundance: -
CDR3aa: CASSPGTSEGGYTF
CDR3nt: TGCGCCAGCAGCCCCGGGACATCGGAAGGAGGCTACACCTTC

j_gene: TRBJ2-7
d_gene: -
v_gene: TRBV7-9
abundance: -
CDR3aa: CASSYRDSISYEQYF
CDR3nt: TGTGCCAGCAGCTACCGGGACTCCATCTCCTACGAGCAGTACTTC

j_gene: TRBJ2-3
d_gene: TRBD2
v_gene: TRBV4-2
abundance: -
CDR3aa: CASSQEVLAESTDTQYF
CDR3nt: TGTGCCAGCAGCCAAGAGGTCCTAGCGGAGAGCACAGATACGCAGTATTTT

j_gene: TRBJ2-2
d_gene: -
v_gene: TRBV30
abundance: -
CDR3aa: CAWGQNTGELFF
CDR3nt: TGTGCCTGGGGACAAAACACCGGGGAGCTGTTTTTT

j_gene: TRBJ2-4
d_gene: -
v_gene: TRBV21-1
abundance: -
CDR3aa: CASISGRPPRRVAKNIQYF
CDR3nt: TGTGCCAGCATTAGCGGGAGGCCTCCTCGACGCGTAGCCAAAAACATTCAGTACTTC

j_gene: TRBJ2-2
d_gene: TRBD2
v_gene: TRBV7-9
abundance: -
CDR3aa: CASSSWTSGETGELFF
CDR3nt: TGTGCCAGCAGCTCATGGACTAGCGGGGAGACCGGGGAGCTGTTTTTT

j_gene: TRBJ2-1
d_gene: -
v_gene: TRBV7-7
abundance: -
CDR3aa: CASSYGTFNEQFF
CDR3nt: TGTGCTAGCAGCTATGGGACTTTCAATGAGCAGTTCTTC

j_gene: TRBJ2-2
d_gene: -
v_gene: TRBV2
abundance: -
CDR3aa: CASSEALRQLNTGELFF
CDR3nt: TGTGCCAGCAGTGAAGCGCTTCGACAGCTGAACACCGGGGAGCTGTTTTTT

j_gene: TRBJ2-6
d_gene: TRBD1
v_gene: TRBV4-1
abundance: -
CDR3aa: CASSPSNRGVVGGANVLTF
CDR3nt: TGCGCCAGCAGCCCGTCAAACAGGGGGGTCGTAGGTGGGGCCAACGTCCTGACTTTC

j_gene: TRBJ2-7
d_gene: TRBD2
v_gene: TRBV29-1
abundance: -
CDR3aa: CSVGGMVDEQYF
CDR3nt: TGCAGCGTGGGAGGGATGGTCGACGAGCAGTACTTC